Each of the 18 T cell receptor beta chains below was sequenced from the same sample in a study of cytomegalovirus exposure and HLA in healthy donors (dated by TCRdb to about 2017). Receptor libraries were prepared by the immunoSEQ multiplex PCR assay. A mixture of 60 forward primers for TCR Vbeta segments and 13 reverse primers for TCR Jbeta segments was used in the multiplex PCR. TCRdb obtained this table from immuneACCESS and retained in-frame rearrangements with V and J assigned. These tables miss some clones; where compared with another copy, unresolved V genes account for less than half of the shortfall, and the remainder is unexplained. Recorded for this sample are roughly 180,000 clones; approximately 82% of them occurred a single time. Jointly, the top ten make up approximately 2% of the sample. Sequencing used PBMCs. Source of these receptors: a woman younger than 30 in good health and CMV-seropositive.

This chain joins TRBV19 and TRBJ1-1; TRBD1 matches 7 bases. Per germline, CDR1 LNHDA and CDR2 SQIVND (reference sequence). V shed 5 bases and J 6 bases; nucleotides not matched to a gene: 9. The CDR3 extends over 14 amino acids. CDR3 coding DNA: TGTGCCAGTAGTCCTCAGGGGGGTAGGGCTGAAGCTTTCTTT. It specifies CASSPQGGRAEAFF.

The chain links TRBV7-6 to TRBJ2-7; the D is unclear. V dropped 1 base and J dropped 3 bases, with 13 bases sitting between them. The CDR3 length is 15 residues. The V gene's germline CDR1 is SGHVS and CDR2 FNYEAQ. In DNA form, the CDR3 reads TGTGCCAGCAGCTTAGGGGCACCAGAAGGCTACGAGCAGTACTTC. Translating it yields CASSLGAPEGYEQYF.

The chain joins TRBV29-1 to TRBJ2-7; possible D gene TRBD1, 5 bases. The CDR3 sequence is 15 residues long. V shed 7 bases and J shed 2 bases, with 21 bases lying between them. Germline lookup yields CDR1 SQVTM and CDR2 ANQGSEA. The CDR3 loop is CSASPAENRPYEQYF. CDR3 DNA: TGCAGCGCCAGCCCGGCGGAAAACAGGCCCTACGAGCAGTACTTC.

The V gene is TRBV10-1, the J gene TRBJ1-5; TRBD1 aligns across 7 bases. V was clipped by 0 bases and J by 7 bases; unmatched bases: 6. The CDR3 has 15 amino acids. CDR1 is WNHNN and CDR2 is SYGVQD in the germline V gene (reference sequence). DNA of the CDR3: TGCGCCAGCAGTGAGTCGACAGGGCGGGGACAGCCCCAGCATTTT. The encoded protein is CASSESTGRGQPQHF.

The chain links TRBV10-3 to TRBJ2-3, with 9 positions matching TRBD1. Per germline, CDR1 ENHRY and CDR2 SYGVKD. V was clipped by 4 bases and J by 5 bases; unmatched bases: 10. This CDR3 has 16 amino acids. The CDR3 DNA reads as TGTGCCATCAGTGGGGCGGGGACAGGGATAGAAGATACGCAGTATTTT. Translating gives CAISGAGTGIEDTQYF.

V gene TRBV6-6 combines with J gene TRBJ1-3; 7 bases map to TRBD1. Trimming removed 0 bases from V and 8 bases from J; junction bases left unmatched: 7. From germline, CDR1 is MNHNY and CDR2 SVGAGI (reference sequence). This CDR3 is built from 15 residues. In DNA form, the CDR3 reads TGTGCCAGCAGTTACTCACAGGGGTCTATCGACACCATATATTTT. Its protein product is CASSYSQGSIDTIYF.

The chain has TRBV6-5 and TRBJ1-2; D gene ambiguous. Between the trimmed V and J ends, which lost 8 bases and 6 bases, there was a span of 10 bases. This CDR3 has 11 residues. CDR1 MNHEY and CDR2 SVGAGI come from the germline V gene. DNA for the CDR3: TGTGCCAGCGCGGGTGGAAATGGCTACACCTTC. This encodes CASAGGNGYTF.

The J gene is TRBJ1-1, the V gene TRBV7-2; TRBD1 matches 9 bases. Germline V CDR1 and CDR2: SGHTA, FQGNSA. This CDR3 is built from 15 residues. The trim removed 0 bases at V and 8 bases at J, leaving 7 bases unmatched. CDR3 DNA: TGTGCCAGCAGCTTAGCGGGGACAGGGCGGAGGGAAGCTTTCTTT. Amino acid sequence: CASSLAGTGRREAFF.

The rearrangement uses TRBV11-2 and TRBJ2-1; D gene ambiguous. The CDR3 contains 14 residues. Trimming shortened V by 1 base and J by 5 bases, and 9 bases separated the two germline ends. The V gene's germline CDR1 is SGHAT and CDR2 FQNNGV. For the CDR3, the DNA is TGTGCCAGCAGCTTAGTGGTCAGGAACAATGAGCAGTTCTTC. It translates to CASSLVVRNNEQFF. Full variable domain (outside the CDR3, taken from reference TRBV11-2 and TRBJ2-1): EAGVAQSPRYKIIEKRQSVAFWCNPISGHATLYWYQQILGQGPKLLIQFQNNGVVDDSQLPKDRFSAERLKGVDSTLKIQPAKLEDSAVYLCASSLVVRNNEQFFGPGTRLTVL.

V is TRBV15 and J is TRBJ1-4, with 7 bases identical to TRBD1. The germline gives CDR1 LNHNV, CDR2 YYDKDF (reference sequence). The CDR3 loop spans 15 amino acids. V shed 3 bases and J 8 bases; nucleotides not matched to a gene: 9. DNA of the CDR3: TGTGCCACCAGCAGTGATCTCAAGGGGGCAGAAAAACTGTTTTTT. Protein product: CATSSDLKGAEKLFF. Full variable domain (outside the CDR3, taken from reference TRBV15 and TRBJ1-4): DAMVIQNPRYQVTQFGKPVTLSCSQTLNHNVMYWYQQKSSQAPKLLFHYYDKDFNNEADTPDNFQSRRPNTSFCFLDIRSPGLGDTAMYLCATSSDLKGAEKLFFGSGTQLSVL.

The gene calls are TRBV5-1 and TRBJ2-3; 9 bases map to TRBD2. V dropped 2 bases and J dropped 6; count of bases not matched to a gene: 7. This CDR3 has 15 amino acids. CDR1 is SGHRS and CDR2 is YFSETQ in the germline V gene. Written as DNA, the CDR3 is TGCGCCAGCAGCTTTTGGCGGGGGGGCCCGGATACGCAGTATTTT. It translates to CASSFWRGGPDTQYF.

The V and J genes are TRBV7-9 and TRBJ2-3; 7 bases agree with TRBD2. Germline V gene data show CDR1 as SEHNR and CDR2 as FQNEAQ (reference sequence). With 5 bases clipped from V and 3 bases from J, the junction kept 8 bases outside the gene matches. The length of the CDR3 is 15 residues. In DNA form, the CDR3 reads TGTGCCAGCAGCCGGGGGGTGGAGGGAACAGATACGCAGTATTTT. Protein product: CASSRGVEGTDTQYF. The entire variable domain, with the rest obtained from reference TRBV7-9 and TRBJ2-3, is as follows: DTGVSQNPRHKITKRGQNVTFRCDPISEHNRLYWYRQTLGQGPEFLTYFQNEAQLEKSRLLSDRFSAERPKGSFSTLEIQRTEQGDSAMYLCASSRGVEGTDTQYFGPGTRLTVL.

This clone was counted only a few times. The genes are TRBV15 and TRBJ2-2; D not resolved. Per germline, CDR1 LNHNV and CDR2 YYDKDF (reference sequence). There are 13 residues in the CDR3. V lost 6 bases, J lost 6 bases, and 11 bases lay in between. In DNA, the CDR3 is TGTGCCACCAGGTTCTTGGCGGCCGGGGAGCTGTTTTTT. Its protein is CATRFLAAGELFF.

This clone was detected a few times. The CDR3 DNA reads as TGCGCCAGCAGCCAAGATCAGTCCGTTTGGACAGATAACTATGGCTACACCTTC. This gives the protein CASSQDQSVWTDNYGYTF. This rearrangement joins TRBV4-1 to TRBJ1-2, with D perhaps matching TRBD1 (6 bases). Per the germline V gene, CDR1 is MGHRA and CDR2 is YSYEKL. The CDR3 covers 18 residues. V was shortened by 0 bases and J by 1 base, with 18 bases between the two germline ends.

This chain connects TRBV6-4 to TRBJ2-2; 8 bases agree with TRBD1. The germline CDR1 and CDR2 sequences are MRHNA and SNTAGT. This CDR3 is built from 17 residues. V lost 2 bases to trimming and J lost 1 base; unmatched junction nucleotides: 6. The CDR3 DNA sequence: TGTGCCAGCAGTGACAAGGCCGGACAGGGGAACACCGGGGAGCTGTTTTTT. It is translated as CASSDKAGQGNTGELFF.

The V and J genes are TRBV7-6 and TRBJ1-5, with 10 bases fitting TRBD1. V lost 3 bases, J lost 4 bases, and 3 bases stayed unmatched. The CDR3 spans 15 residues. Germline CDR1 and CDR2: SGHVS and FNYEAQ. The CDR3 loop is CASSFPDRGNQPQHF. The DNA for the CDR3 is TGTGCCAGCAGCTTCCCGGACAGGGGGAATCAGCCCCAGCATTTT.

The count of this clone is one. The chain couples TRBV29-1 to TRBJ2-6; maybe TRBD2 (5 bases). Germline V gene data show CDR1 as SQVTM and CDR2 as ANQGSEA. The CDR3 covers 14 residues. V lost 7 bases and J 0 bases, leaving 10 bases between the germline ends. In nucleotides, the CDR3 is TGCAGCGCCCGGGGTAACTCTGGGGCCAACGTCCTGACTTTC. Its translation: CSARGNSGANVLTF.

The CDR3 coding sequence is TGTGCCTGGAGTCCGGGACAGGTCAACAATGAGCAGTTCTTC. This sequence encodes CAWSPGQVNNEQFF. This chain uses TRBV30 with TRBJ2-1, with 8 positions matching TRBD1. Germline V CDR1 and CDR2: GTSNPN, SVGIG (reference sequence). The V and J ends lost 2 bases and 5 bases, in that order; junction bases with no gene match: 5. This CDR3 is built from 14 residues.